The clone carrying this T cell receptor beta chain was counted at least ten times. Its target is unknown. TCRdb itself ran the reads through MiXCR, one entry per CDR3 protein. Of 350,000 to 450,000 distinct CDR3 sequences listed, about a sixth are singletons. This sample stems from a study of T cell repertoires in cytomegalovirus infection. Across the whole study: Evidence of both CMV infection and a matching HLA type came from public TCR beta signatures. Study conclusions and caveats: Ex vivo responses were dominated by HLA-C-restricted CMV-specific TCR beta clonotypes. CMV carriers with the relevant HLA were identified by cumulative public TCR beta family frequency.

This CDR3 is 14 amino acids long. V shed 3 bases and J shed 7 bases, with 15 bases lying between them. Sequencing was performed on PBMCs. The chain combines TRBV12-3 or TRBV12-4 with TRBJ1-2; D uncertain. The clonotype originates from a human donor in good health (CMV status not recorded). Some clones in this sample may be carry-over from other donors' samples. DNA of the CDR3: TGTGCCAGCAGTTTGTCGTCGTCCTATCCTGGCTACACCTTC. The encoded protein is CASSLSSSYPGYTF.